Each of the 26 T cell receptor beta chains below was sequenced from the same sample in a study of technical replicates of blood from a handful of donors. Method: immunoSEQ multiplex PCR; TCRdb's copy keeps in-frame clones and lacks some. The data contain 100,000 or so clones, approximately 96% of them singletons. Sequenced material: T cells isolated from PBMCs. These receptors all stem from a human donor in good health.

The rearrangement uses TRBV30 and TRBJ1-1; no reliable D call. Deletions cut 2 bases from V and 0 bases from J, with 13 bases between. The germline gives CDR1 GTSNPN, CDR2 SVGIG (reference sequence). The CDR3 contains 15 residues. The CDR3 is CAWSPSHRVNTEAFF. CDR3 DNA sequence: TGTGCCTGGAGTCCCAGCCACAGAGTGAACACTGAAGCTTTCTTT.

This clone was picked up one time. CDR3 nucleotides: TGTGCCAGCAGCTCCCAGACAGGGTCGAATGGCTACACCTTC. This encodes CASSSQTGSNGYTF. V usage is TRBV7-6 and J usage is TRBJ1-2; 7 bases line up with TRBD1. Per germline, CDR1 SGHVS and CDR2 FNYEAQ. CDR3 size: 14 residues. Unmatched junction bases numbered 8, after V lost 4 bases and J lost 6 bases.

The rearrangement uses TRBV10-1 and TRBJ2-7, with 8 bases identical to TRBD1. The V gene end was trimmed by 4 bases and the J gene end by 4 bases; junction bases not matched to a gene: 6. The length of the CDR3 is 14 residues. The germline gives CDR1 WNHNN, CDR2 SYGVQD (reference sequence). The CDR3 DNA reads TGCGCCAGCAGTGGCCAGGGGGCCACGTACGAGCAGTACTTC. Translated: CASSGQGATYEQYF.

The V gene is TRBV7-3, the J gene TRBJ2-3; 8 nucleotides agree with TRBD2. V was clipped by 5 bases and J by 10 bases; unmatched bases: 14. This CDR3 contains 15 residues. CDR1 is SGHTA, CDR2 FQGTGA, per germline. CDR3: CASSQVEAGAHPQYF. CDR3 DNA: TGTGCCAGCAGCCAAGTGGAAGCGGGGGCCCACCCGCAGTATTTT.

The J gene is TRBJ1-1, the V gene TRBV6-1; D remains unclear. Trimming took off 3 bases at V and 1 base at J, with 12 bases between the two ends. This CDR3 spans 15 amino acids. Germline assignment: CDR1 MNHNS and CDR2 SASEGT. CDR3 loop: CASSELGRSNTEAFF. The CDR3 DNA reads TGTGCCAGCAGTGAGCTTGGGAGATCGAACACTGAAGCTTTCTTT.

The chain employs TRBV5-4 and TRBJ2-7; 7 positions match TRBD1. CDR3 length: 14 residues. The J segment lost 4 bases and the V segment lost 4 bases, leaving 8 bases of the junction unmatched. Per germline, CDR1 SGHNT and CDR2 YYREEE (reference sequence). CDR3 nucleotides: TGTGCCAGCAGCCAAGGGACAGCTACTTACGAGCAGTACTTC. As protein: CASSQGTATYEQYF.

The rearrangement links TRBV18 to TRBJ2-7; D may be TRBD1 (6 bases). CDR1 is KGHSH, CDR2 LQKENI, per germline. The CDR3 totals 11 residues. Deletions cut 6 bases from V and 6 bases from J, with 9 bases between. The CDR3 reads CASSGTTEQYF. The DNA for the CDR3 is TGTGCCAGCTCCGGGACAACCGAGCAGTACTTC. Full variable domain (rest looked up from reference TRBV18 and TRBJ2-7): NAGVMQNPRHLVRRRGQEARLRCSPMKGHSHVYWYRQLPEEGLKFMVYLQKENIIDESGMPKERFSAEFPKEGPSILRIQQVVRGDSAAYFCASSGTTEQYFGPGTRLTVT.

The chain has TRBV19 and TRBJ2-7; the D gene is possibly TRBD1 (5 bases). This CDR3 region has 14 residues. V lost 3 bases and J 3 bases, leaving 12 bases between the germline ends. The germline V gene has CDR1 LNHDA and CDR2 SQIVND (reference sequence). The CDR3 DNA follows: TGTGCCAGTAGTATTACACAGGACAACTACGAGCAGTACTTC. This gives the protein CASSITQDNYEQYF. Together with reference TRBV19 and TRBJ2-7, the CDR3 gives the full variable domain: DGGITQSPKYLFRKEGQNVTLSCEQNLNHDAMYWYRQDPGQGLRLIYYSQIVNDFQKGDIAEGYSVSREKKESFPLTVTSAQKNPTAFYLCASSITQDNYEQYFGPGTRLTVT.

The J gene is TRBJ1-5, the V gene TRBV4-1; 11 nucleotides line up with TRBD1. Germline CDR1 is MGHRA and CDR2 is YSYEKL. V dropped 4 bases and J dropped 6; count of bases not matched to a gene: 8. The CDR3 has 16 residues. CDR3 amino acids: CASSRPDRGRFQPQHF. CDR3 DNA: TGCGCCAGCAGCCGACCGGACAGGGGGCGATTTCAGCCCCAGCATTTT.

The V gene is TRBV27, the J gene TRBJ1-5; 11 bases align to TRBD1. V trimming: 8 bases; J trimming: 5 bases; junction bases outside the gene matches: 8. CDR3 length: 15 amino acids. Looked up from germline, CDR1 is MNHEY and CDR2 is SMNVEV (reference sequence). DNA for the CDR3: TGTGCCAGCGGCACCCGGGACAGGGGGTATCAGCCCCAGCATTTT. Translation gives CASGTRDRGYQPQHF.

The chain employs TRBV7-9 and TRBJ2-5; tentatively, D is TRBD1 (5 bases). This CDR3 is 14 amino acids long. Germline CDR1 and CDR2: SEHNR and FQNEAQ (reference sequence). V lost 5 bases and J lost 4, with 14 bases in between. The CDR3 sequence: CASSQTHRGETQYF. The CDR3 nucleotides are TGTGCCAGCAGCCAGACCCATAGGGGAGAGACCCAGTACTTC.

The V call is TRBV6-5, the J call TRBJ1-4; no reliable D call. Looked up from germline, CDR1 is MNHEY and CDR2 is SVGAGI. The CDR3 is 13 residues long. V lost 0 bases, J lost 6 bases, and 5 bases lay in between. The CDR3 reads CASSYSRYEKLFF. The CDR3 coding sequence is TGTGCCAGCAGTTACTCGCGGTATGAAAAACTGTTTTTT.

The chain employs TRBV6-1 and TRBJ2-5, with D tentatively TRBD1 (5 bases). The CDR3 loop spans 15 amino acids. Looked up from germline, CDR1 is MNHNS and CDR2 is SASEGT. Between the trimmed V and J ends, which lost 2 bases and 2 bases, there was a span of 12 bases. In nucleotides, the CDR3 is TGTGCCAGCAGTGAAAGCACAGGAGCTCAAGAGACCCAGTACTTC. It codes for CASSESTGAQETQYF.

The rearrangement joins TRBV11-2 to TRBJ1-3; D is undetermined. Germline assignment: CDR1 SGHAT and CDR2 FQNNGV. This CDR3 has 15 amino acids. V gave up 8 bases and J gave up 0 bases, with 14 bases separating them. In DNA, the CDR3 is TGTGCCAGCGCCCTGGGAGGCCTCTCTGGAAACACCATATATTTT. Amino acids: CASALGGLSGNTIYF.

The chain carries TRBV4-1 and TRBJ2-4; D call uncertain. The CDR3 has 14 residues. CDR1 MGHRA and CDR2 YSYEKL come from the germline V gene. Trimming removed 1 base from V and 5 bases from J, with 9 bases in between. The CDR3 DNA follows: TGCGCCAGCAGCCAAGTCACTGGAGAAAACATTCAGTACTTC. Protein product: CASSQVTGENIQYF.

The CDR3 DNA sequence: TGTGCCAGCAGCGTGGGACCCTTCCGTCAGACACTAGCGAGTGTAGACTCTGGGGCCAACGTCCTGACTTTC. Translated, it gives CASSVGPFRQTLASVDSGANVLTF. The chain links TRBV9 to TRBJ2-6, with 7 bases that match TRBD2. Germline CDR1 is SGDLS and CDR2 is YYNGEE. This CDR3 contains 24 residues. With V trimmed by 2 bases and J by 0 bases, 26 bases remained unmatched.

The chain links TRBV10-1 to TRBJ1-5; D gene unclear. Trimming shortened V by 8 bases and J by 0 bases, and 8 bases separated the two germline ends. Germline V lookup: CDR1 WNHNN, CDR2 SYGVQD (reference sequence). CDR3 length equals 13 residues. This CDR3 reads CASQAGSNQPQHF. In nucleotides, the CDR3 is TGCGCCAGCCAGGCGGGTAGCAATCAGCCCCAGCATTTT.

V gene TRBV5-1 combines with J gene TRBJ2-2; TRBD2 agrees at 7 bases. This CDR3 has 16 amino acids. Germline lookup yields CDR1 SGHRS and CDR2 YFSETQ. Trimming cost V 7 bases and J 4 bases; bases outside gene matches: 13. CDR3 protein: CASSEREGRGTGELFF. CDR3 bases: TGCGCCAGCTCTGAGAGGGAGGGGCGAGGCACCGGGGAGCTGTTTTTT.

The genes are TRBV25-1 and TRBJ1-2; D not certain. Trimming stripped 2 bases from V and 6 bases from J, with 10 bases between. This CDR3 region has 13 residues. Germline V lookup: CDR1 MGHDK, CDR2 SYGVNS. The CDR3 loop is CASSERQSDGYTF. The CDR3 DNA reads TGTGCCAGCAGTGAAAGGCAGAGCGATGGCTACACCTTC.

The J gene is TRBJ1-4, the V gene TRBV27; D possibly corresponds to TRBD1 (5 bases). Deletions cut 10 bases from V and 8 bases from J, with 17 bases between. Germline-derived CDR1 and CDR2 are MNHEY and SMNVEV (reference sequence). This CDR3 contains 13 residues. CDR3 region: CATKAGIREKLFF. CDR3 coding DNA: TGTGCCACCAAAGCAGGGATTAGGGAAAAACTGTTTTTT.

The chain has TRBV28 and TRBJ2-7, with 7 bases identical to TRBD2. The germline V gene encodes CDR1 MDHEN and CDR2 SYDVKM. The trim removed 6 bases at V and 2 bases at J, leaving 13 bases unmatched. The CDR3 consists of 16 residues. The CDR3 DNA reads as TGTGCCAGCAGCTCCAGAGGACTAGTTATTACCTACGAGCAGTACTTC. The encoded protein is CASSSRGLVITYEQYF.

The chain joins TRBV7-9 to TRBJ1-1, with 11 nucleotides matching TRBD1. With V trimmed by 2 bases and J by 3 bases, 8 bases remained unmatched. The CDR3 is 17 amino acids. CDR1 is SEHNR and CDR2 is FQNEAQ in the germline V gene (reference sequence). CDR3 bases: TGTGCCAGCAGCTTATTTCTCGGGGGACAGGGGGACACTGAAGCTTTCTTT. Its protein product is CASSLFLGGQGDTEAFF.

Only one count was recorded for this clone. The CDR3: CASSQDRDRYEKLFF. The CDR3 region has the DNA TGTGCCAGCAGCCAAGATAGGGACAGATATGAAAAACTGTTTTTT. This chain joins TRBV4-2 and TRBJ1-4; 7 bases map to TRBD1. V was pared by 0 bases and J by 6 bases, with 4 bases of the junction left unmatched. CDR1 is LGHNA and CDR2 is YNFKEQ in the germline V gene. There are 15 residues in the CDR3.

Here the CDR3 DNA reads TGTGCCAGCAGATTCTGGCTGACAGGGGATCAGCCCCAGCATTTT. The encoded protein is CASRFWLTGDQPQHF. V gene TRBV6-1 combines with J gene TRBJ1-5; the match to TRBD1 covers 8 bases. This CDR3 is built from 15 residues. Germline assignment: CDR1 MNHNS and CDR2 SASEGT. J lost 5 bases, V lost 6 bases, and 9 bases had no gene match.

The V call is TRBV5-1, the J call TRBJ2-6; 10 bases map to TRBD1. This CDR3 spans 20 amino acids. Per germline, CDR1 SGHRS and CDR2 YFSETQ. Trimming at V came to 0 bases and at J to 4 bases, leaving 13 bases not matched to a gene. CDR3 nucleotide sequence: TGCGCCAGCAGCTTGGCCTTTTACGGGACAGGGGAGTCCGGGGCCAACGTCCTGACTTTC. Amino acids: CASSLAFYGTGESGANVLTF.

The chain recombines TRBV10-3 with TRBJ2-3; a possible D gene is TRBD2 (6 bases). V shed 4 bases and J shed 2 bases, with 16 bases lying between them. The CDR3 spans 16 residues. Looked up from germline, CDR1 is ENHRY and CDR2 is SYGVKD. CDR3 protein: CAISARLGGYTDTQYF. Here the CDR3 DNA reads TGTGCCATCAGTGCACGGCTCGGGGGTTACACAGATACGCAGTATTTT.